This TCR beta chain was recorded in a study of low-dose radiotherapy and immunotherapy resistance in tumors. For the study at large: A dose of 1 Gy per fraction every two weeks went to Cohort 2, totaling 13 Gy over 26 weeks. Patients took aspirin (300 mg orally, daily) for four cycles beginning at cycle 1 day 1.

The time point was: after trial treatment. Described treatment: LDRT plus nivolumab, ipilimumab, low-dose cyclophosphamide and aspirin (RACIN trial). Donors were dosed with nivolumab and ipilimumab; they also received aspirin, low-dose cyclophosphamide and low-dose radiotherapy. This clonotype was counted at least ten times. TRAV- and TRBV-specific primers, spanning alpha and beta chains, primed first-strand cDNA. PCR amplification of the TCRs was performed with Phusion for 20 PCR cycles, and it relied on a constant-region primer together with a V-primer adapter. One entry per CDR3 protein results from TCRdb running MiXCR on the reads. The data hold some 100,000 distinct CDR3 sequences, with around 21% observed a single time. CDR3 length: 14 amino acids. Trimming took 0 bases from V and 6 from J, leaving 10 bases between them. CDR1 is SNHLY and CDR2 is FYNNEI in the germline V gene.

Sequences were derived from PBMCs, sampled after low-dose radiotherapy plus immunotherapy. The chain uses TRBV2 and TRBJ2-3; D is unresolved. The TCR originated in a male donor with prostate cancer. CDR3 nucleotide sequence: TGTGCCAGCAGTGAAGCCACGATTTCGGATACGCAGTATTTT. Residues: CASSEATISDTQYF.